The T cell receptor beta chain under discussion was sequenced for a study of metastatic and nonmetastatic thyroid tumors. TCRdb used MiXCR to call clones anew from the PCR reads. The table shows 4,000 or so clones, with approximately 31% occurring only once. All patients were treatment-naive before thyroid surgery. The CDR3 consists of 16 residues. Germline CDR1 is SGHDT and CDR2 is YYEEEE. V lost 1 base, J lost 2 bases, and 13 bases lay in between. V and J are TRBV5-6 and TRBJ1-5, with a possible D match to TRBD1 (6 bases). This receptor was taken from a male donor with papillary thyroid cancer or a benign thyroid nodule (not recorded which). Some clones in this sample may be carry-over from other donors' samples. Sequencing was performed on adjacent normal tissue. The CDR3 here is CASSLSDSMGNQPQHF. The CDR3 DNA is TGTGCCAGCAGCTTGTCGGACAGTATGGGCAATCAGCCCCAGCATTTT.